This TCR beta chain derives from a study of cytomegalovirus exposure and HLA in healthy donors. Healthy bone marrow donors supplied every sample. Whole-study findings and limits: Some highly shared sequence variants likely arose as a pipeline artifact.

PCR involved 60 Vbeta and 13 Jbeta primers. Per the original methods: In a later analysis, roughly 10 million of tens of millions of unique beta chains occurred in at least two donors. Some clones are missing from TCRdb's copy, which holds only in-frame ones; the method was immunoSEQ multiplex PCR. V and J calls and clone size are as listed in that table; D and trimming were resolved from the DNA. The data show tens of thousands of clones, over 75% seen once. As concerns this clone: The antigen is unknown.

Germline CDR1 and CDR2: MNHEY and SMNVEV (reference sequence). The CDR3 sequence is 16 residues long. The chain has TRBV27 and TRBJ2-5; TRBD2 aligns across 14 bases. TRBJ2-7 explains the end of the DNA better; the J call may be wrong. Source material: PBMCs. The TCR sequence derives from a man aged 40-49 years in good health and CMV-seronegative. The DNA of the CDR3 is TGTGCCAGCAGTACGAGGGGACTAGCGGGAGTCCACGAGCAGTACTTC. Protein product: CASSTRGLAGVHEQYF.